Shown below are 17 T cell receptor beta chains from a single sample sequenced in a study of radiotherapy plus CTLA-4 blockade in lung cancer. The assay was immunoSEQ multiplex PCR, and TCRdb's table has in-frame clones only and misses some. The table lists 11,000 to 15,000 clones, about 90% of them singletons. The sequencing used peripheral blood, collected from a patient treated with radiotherapy plus ipilimumab. The source is a human donor with non-small cell lung cancer that progressed on radiotherapy plus ipilimumab. Some clones in this sample may be carry-over from other donors' samples.

V is TRBV7-6 and J is TRBJ2-3, with D tentatively TRBD2 (7 bases). The length of the CDR3 is 15 residues. Germline-derived CDR1 and CDR2 are SGHVS and FNYEAQ. The V and J ends lost 6 bases and 0 bases respectively, with 13 bases between them. This CDR3 is CASSQAGASTDTQYF. The CDR3 coding sequence is TGTGCCAGCAGTCAGGCGGGGGCCAGCACAGATACGCAGTATTTT.

The V gene is TRBV7-3, the J gene TRBJ1-2; D unresolved. Germline CDR1 and CDR2: SGHTA and FQGTGA. Trimming removed 5 bases from V and 2 bases from J, with 15 bases in between. This CDR3 spans 15 amino acids. The CDR3 DNA follows: TGTGCCAGCAGCCCCGATCCCACTTTGAACTATGGCTACACCTTC. It specifies CASSPDPTLNYGYTF.

The CDR3 coding sequence is TGTGCCACCAGCAACTTAGGAAGAGGCTTGCGAGCTGAAGCTTTCTTT. Its translation: CATSNLGRGLRAEAFF. This chain joins TRBV15 and TRBJ1-1; D is ambiguous. The CDR3 contains 16 residues. V was trimmed by 4 bases and J by 6 bases, leaving 21 bases between them. CDR1 and CDR2 (germline): LNHNV, YYDKDF (reference sequence).

This clone occurred once. This chain connects TRBV18 to TRBJ1-1, with D perhaps matching TRBD1 (5 bases). Per the germline V gene, CDR1 is KGHSH and CDR2 is LQKENI. The germline V and J ends were trimmed by 5 bases and 6 bases, with 16 bases remaining between them. This CDR3 comprises 14 residues. As DNA, the CDR3 is TGTGCCAGCTCATCGACCAGGGAAACTTCTGAAGCTTTCTTT. Translated: CASSSTRETSEAFF.

The V gene is TRBV6-5, the J gene TRBJ2-5; a weak D match, TRBD2 (6 bases). The CDR3 is 13 residues long. V lost 6 bases to trimming and J lost 6 bases, with 14 bases between them. Looked up from germline, CDR1 is MNHEY and CDR2 is SVGAGI. DNA for the CDR3: TGTGCCAGCAGGGCCGGGACTTCGAAGACCCAGTACTTC. Translating it yields CASRAGTSKTQYF.

This clone is a singleton in its sample. V usage is TRBV19 and J usage is TRBJ1-2, with D tentatively TRBD1 (5 bases). Germline CDR1 LNHDA, CDR2 SQIVND (reference sequence). The CDR3 loop spans 12 amino acids. With 10 bases removed from V and 3 bases from J, the gap between germline ends came to 12 bases. CDR3 DNA sequence: TGTGCCACGCAGGGTCCGTACTATGGCTACACCTTC. Its translation is CATQGPYYGYTF.

As concerns this clone: A junction end diverges from the germline sequence, so it may reflect a read error. The chain recombines TRBV9 with TRBJ1-6; TRBD1 aligns across 7 bases. The CDR3 has 14 amino acids. Germline-derived CDR1 and CDR2 are SGDLS and YYNGEE. The CDR3 DNA is TGTGCCAGCAGCGAGAAGACAGGGAACTCACCCCCCCACTTT. Residues: CASSEKTGNSPPHF.

The rearrangement links TRBV9 to TRBJ2-5; no firm D call. Trimming took off 0 bases at V and 1 base at J, with 7 bases between the two ends. CDR3 size: 14 residues. The germline CDR1 and CDR2 sequences are SGDLS and YYNGEE. The CDR3 loop is CASSVGGSQETQYF. In nucleotides, the CDR3 is TGTGCCAGCAGCGTAGGCGGCAGCCAAGAGACCCAGTACTTC.

V gene TRBV7-9 combines with J gene TRBJ2-3, with 8 bases identical to TRBD2. The germline V gene has CDR1 SEHNR and CDR2 FQNEAQ (reference sequence). The ends lost 5 bases at V and 0 bases at J; junction bases unmatched: 4. The CDR3 is made up of 15 amino acids. The CDR3 here is CASSLLAGSTDTQYF. For the CDR3, the DNA is TGTGCCAGCAGCCTCCTAGCGGGCAGCACAGATACGCAGTATTTT.

The genes are TRBV5-1 and TRBJ1-2; 8 nucleotides match TRBD1. This CDR3 contains 17 residues. In germline, CDR1 is SGHRS, CDR2 YFSETQ. V shed 3 bases and J 1 base; nucleotides not matched to a gene: 11. The CDR3 coding sequence is TGCGCCAGCAGCTACCTCATCCCGGGACAGGATAACTATGGCTACACCTTC. Translation: CASSYLIPGQDNYGYTF.

The chain has TRBV10-3 and TRBJ1-1; tentatively, D is TRBD1 (6 bases). The CDR3 extends over 14 amino acids. Per the germline V gene, CDR1 is ENHRY and CDR2 is SYGVKD. Deletions cut 3 bases from V and 1 base from J, with 9 bases between. CDR3 protein: CAISDRGANTEAFF. CDR3 nucleotide sequence: TGTGCCATCAGTGATCGGGGGGCGAACACTGAAGCTTTCTTT.

This clone has only one observation. The gene calls are TRBV5-1 and TRBJ1-4, with no clear D. V dropped 1 base and J dropped 7 bases, with 20 bases sitting between them. This CDR3 region has 17 residues. CDR1 SGHRS and CDR2 YFSETQ come from the germline V gene. CDR3 coding DNA: TGCGCCAGCAGCTTGAACCCCGGAAGTGGGCTAAGTGAAAAACTGTTTTTT. It encodes CASSLNPGSGLSEKLFF.

J is TRBJ2-3 and V is TRBV5-5, with 10 bases identical to TRBD1. V shed 1 base and J 3 bases; nucleotides not matched to a gene: 5. Germline CDR1 reads SGHKS; CDR2 reads YYEKEE (reference sequence). This CDR3 spans 16 amino acids. CDR3 nucleotide sequence: TGTGCCAGCAGCTTGAGGGACAGGGGTAGGACAGATACGCAGTATTTT. Translating it yields CASSLRDRGRTDTQYF.

V is TRBV25-1 and J is TRBJ2-3, with 7 bases that match TRBD2. Germline V gives CDR1 MGHDK, CDR2 SYGVNS. This CDR3 is built from 15 residues. V lost 5 bases to trimming and J lost 3 bases; unmatched junction nucleotides: 8. CDR3 DNA sequence: TGTGCCAGCAGTAGGACTAGTTCACGGACAGATACGCAGTATTTT. Translated: CASSRTSSRTDTQYF. Looking up the rest from reference TRBV25-1 and TRBJ2-3 gives the full variable domain: EADIYQTPRYLVIGTGKKITLECSQTMGHDKMYWYQQDPGMELHLIHYSYGVNSTEKGDLSSESTVSRIRTEHFPLTLESARPSHTSQYLCASSRTSSRTDTQYFGPGTRLTVL.

V usage is TRBV5-1 and J usage is TRBJ2-5, with D tentatively TRBD1 (5 bases). Germline loops: CDR1 SGHRS, CDR2 YFSETQ. The V gene lost 0 bases and the J gene lost 2 bases, with 5 bases spanning the gap. The CDR3 spans 13 residues. CDR3 sequence (DNA): TGCGCCAGCAGCTTGGGACAGCAAGAGACCCAGTACTTC. Protein sequence: CASSLGQQETQYF.

The chain is built from TRBV18 and TRBJ2-6; TRBD1 aligns across 7 bases. Trimming at V came to 4 bases and at J to 4 bases, leaving 7 bases not matched to a gene. Germline-derived CDR1 and CDR2 are KGHSH and LQKENI. There are 16 residues in the CDR3. The CDR3: CASSQPGTAGANVLTF. CDR3 in DNA: TGTGCCAGCTCACAGCCAGGGACAGCCGGGGCCAACGTCCTGACTTTC.

The chain combines TRBV5-1 with TRBJ2-3; weak D call: TRBD1 (6 bases). Germline CDR1 and CDR2: SGHRS and YFSETQ. This CDR3 region has 15 residues. Trimming took off 4 bases at V and 2 bases at J, with 14 bases between the two ends. As DNA, the CDR3 is TGCGCCAGCAGCACCGGGACACACATCACAGATACGCAGTATTTT. It translates to CASSTGTHITDTQYF.